This passage covers 10 T cell receptor beta chains from one sample sequenced in a study of PD-L1 blockade in urothelial cancer. The time point is: pretreatment peripheral blood. Assay used: immunoSEQ multiplex PCR; TCRdb lists only in-frame clones, some missing. Of about 130,000 clones detected, roughly 84% appear once; the ten largest clones hold around 3.2%. This specimen was PBMCs, taken around atezolizumab (anti-PD-L1) treatment. The origin of the receptors is a man in his forties or fifties with urothelial cancer.

The chain recombines TRBV30 with TRBJ2-7; 7 bases line up with TRBD2. This CDR3 has 15 amino acids. Germline V gives CDR1 GTSNPN, CDR2 SVGIG (reference sequence). Trimming at V came to 4 bases and at J to 3 bases, leaving 12 bases not matched to a gene. CDR3 bases: TGTGCCTGGACCAGACCGGGACTACCCAACTACGAGCAGTACTTC. This encodes CAWTRPGLPNYEQYF.

This chain connects TRBV10-3 to TRBJ2-6; D remains ambiguous. Germline V gene sequence: CDR1 ENHRY, CDR2 SYGVKD. Trimming took off 4 bases at V and 2 bases at J, with 3 bases between the two ends. The CDR3 length is 13 residues. The CDR3 region has the DNA TGTGCCATCAGTGCCGCTGGGGCCAACGTCCTGACTTTC. It translates to CAISAAGANVLTF.

The rearrangement uses TRBV27 and TRBJ2-1, with 9 bases that match TRBD2. The J segment lost 6 bases and the V segment lost 4 bases, leaving 4 bases of the junction unmatched. Per germline, CDR1 MNHEY and CDR2 SMNVEV (reference sequence). The CDR3 runs 14 residues. CDR3 bases: TGTGCCAGCAGTTGGGGACTAGCAGTCAATGAGCAGTTCTTC. As protein: CASSWGLAVNEQFF.

The rearrangement uses TRBV5-1 and TRBJ2-2; D gene ambiguous. Germline loops: CDR1 SGHRS, CDR2 YFSETQ. CDR3 size: 15 residues. The ends were cut back, 2 bases at V and 5 bases at J, with 13 bases in the middle. The CDR3 bases are TGCGCCAGCAGCTTAGCAGCAAGAGGTACCGGGGAGCTGTTTTTT. Translated, it gives CASSLAARGTGELFF.

The rearrangement joins TRBV11-2 to TRBJ2-2; tentative D call: TRBD2 (6 bases). Germline loops: CDR1 SGHAT, CDR2 FQNNGV. Trimming cost V 3 bases and J 0 bases, with 8 bases left between them. This CDR3 comprises 15 residues. CDR3 sequence: CASSFSGANTGELFF. The CDR3 DNA follows: TGTGCCAGCAGCTTTAGCGGAGCGAACACCGGGGAGCTGTTTTTT. Combining the CDR3 with reference TRBV11-2 and TRBJ2-2 gives the whole variable domain EAGVAQSPRYKIIEKRQSVAFWCNPISGHATLYWYQQILGQGPKLLIQFQNNGVVDDSQLPKDRFSAERLKGVDSTLKIQPAKLEDSAVYLCASSFSGANTGELFFGEGSRLTVL.

The V and J genes are TRBV7-3 and TRBJ2-5; a weak D match, TRBD2 (5 bases). The V gene's germline CDR1 is SGHTA and CDR2 FQGTGA. CDR3 length equals 14 residues. Trimming cost V 6 bases and J 2 bases, with 13 bases left between them. CDR3 amino acids: CASSRSGSQETQYF. The CDR3 DNA follows: TGTGCCAGCAGTCGCAGCGGCTCACAAGAGACCCAGTACTTC. Full variable domain (remainder filled in from reference TRBV7-3 and TRBJ2-5): GAGVSQTPSNKVTEKGKYVELRCDPISGHTALYWYRQSLGQGPEFLIYFQGTGAADDSGLPNDRFFAVRPEGSVSTLKIQRTERGDSAVYLCASSRSGSQETQYFGPGTRLLVL.

The V and J genes are TRBV7-9 and TRBJ2-1; no definite D call. The ends were cut back, 5 bases at V and 10 bases at J, with 15 bases in the middle. The germline CDR1 and CDR2 sequences are SEHNR and FQNEAQ (reference sequence). The CDR3 is 13 residues long. The CDR3 coding sequence is TGTGCCAGCAGCCTCGGGTCGTTCGGGGAGCAGTTCTTC. Translation gives CASSLGSFGEQFF.

The gene calls are TRBV6-5 and TRBJ2-5; 7 nucleotides align to TRBD2. This CDR3 is 15 amino acids long. The germline CDR1 and CDR2 sequences are MNHEY and SVGAGI. The ends lost 2 bases at V and 6 bases at J; junction bases unmatched: 9. This chain's CDR3 is CASSYDSTSRQTQYF. In DNA, the CDR3 is TGTGCCAGCAGTTACGACTCGACTAGCAGACAGACCCAGTACTTC.

Only a few counts were recorded for this clone. The J gene is TRBJ1-1, the V gene TRBV9; TRBD1 aligns across 7 bases. Germline CDR1 and CDR2: SGDLS and YYNGEE. The CDR3 has 14 residues. Trimming at V came to 4 bases and at J to 0 bases, leaving 3 bases not matched to a gene. CDR3 in amino acids: CASSFGQVNTEAFF. The CDR3 DNA follows: TGTGCCAGCAGCTTCGGACAGGTGAACACTGAAGCTTTCTTT.

The chain joins TRBV7-6 to TRBJ2-4; 7 nucleotides line up with TRBD2. V lost 3 bases to trimming and J lost 7 bases; unmatched junction nucleotides: 9. This CDR3 is 15 amino acids long. Germline CDR1 is SGHVS and CDR2 is FNYEAQ. In DNA, the CDR3 is TGTGCCAGCAGCTTGGGGGGAGGGGCGGGGAACATTCAGTACTTC. This sequence encodes CASSLGGGAGNIQYF.